This TCR beta chain comes out of a study of molecular identifiers for immune sequencing clone quantification. MiXCR, applied by TCRdb to the PCR reads, yields one record per CDR3 protein. The sample lists just under 650,000 distinct CDR3 sequences, just under 20% seen once, with 0.75% to 0.95% in the top ten. Germline V gene lookup returns CDR1 MNHEY and CDR2 SMNVEV (reference sequence). Trimming cost V 5 bases and J 8 bases, with 7 bases left between them. The CDR3 extends over 12 amino acids. Naive CD8 T cells underwent sorting with the CD8+CD4-CCR7+CD45RA+ definition. This clonotype has ten or more counts.

The source is a human donor in good health. Some libraries in this study had Jurkat cell RNA spiked in. The V gene is TRBV27, the J gene TRBJ1-6; D is unresolved. The material sequenced was naive CD8+ T cells from blood, with Jurkat cell RNA spiked in. Subset specified: FACS-sorted CD8+CD4-CCR7+CD45RA+ naive T cells. The CDR3 loop is CASSLTDSPLHF. DNA of the CDR3: TGTGCCAGCAGTCTCACGGATTCACCCCTCCACTTT.